The rows below give T cell receptor beta chains drawn from one sample of a study of blood T cells in healthy people across ages. TCRdb fed the 5' RACE reads into MiXCR, producing one record per CDR3 protein. The sample contains hundreds of thousands of distinct CDR3 sequences, roughly 30% of which appear only once. The sequenced sample was blood. Every receptor here comes from a woman older than 75 in good health. Both conserved end residues are part of each CDR3. D genes are given only for firm matches. Part of the rows lack a size; the others show once, few, many or a class for expanded clones.

abundance,j_gene,v_gene,d_gene,CDR3aa,CDR3nt
many,TRBJ2-7,TRBV4-1,TRBD1,CASRLRQGGLYEQYF,TGCGCCAGCAGACTCAGACAGGGTGGCCTCTACGAGCAGTACTTC
many,TRBJ2-4,TRBV6-1,-,CASMEGGAKNIQYF,TGTGCCAGCATGGAGGGGGGTGCCAAAAACATTCAGTACTTC
few,TRBJ1-6,TRBV2,TRBD1,CASKPGTGGPSPLHF,TGTGCCAGCAAACCCGGGACAGGTGGTCCTTCACCCCTCCACTTT
-,TRBJ2-1,TRBV7-2,-,CASSPYVDEQFF,TGTGCCAGCAGCCCCTATGTCGATGAGCAGTTCTTC
many,TRBJ2-1,TRBV5-1,TRBD1,CASSFDGTGVAEQFF,TGCGCCAGCAGCTTTGACGGGACAGGGGTCGCTGAGCAGTTCTTC
many,TRBJ2-7,TRBV20-1,TRBD2,CSAPGLSSHEQYF,TGCAGTGCCCCGGGACTATCGAGCCACGAGCAGTACTTC
many,TRBJ1-2,TRBV7-6,-,CAGAKVYTF,TGTGCCGGTGCTAAGGTGTACACCTTC
-,TRBJ2-2,TRBV6-5,-,CASSYAGQPNTGELFF,TGTGCCAGCAGTTACGCGGGACAGCCTAACACCGGGGAGCTGTTTTTT
many,TRBJ1-5,TRBV7-8,-,CASSLGVSNSNQPQHF,TGTGCCAGCAGCTTAGGCGTCAGCAATAGCAATCAGCCCCAGCATTTT
-,TRBJ1-4,TRBV24-1,-,CATSEIIRTGEKLFF,TGTGCCACCAGTGAGATCATCCGAACAGGTGAAAAACTGTTTTTT
-,TRBJ2-5,TRBV6-6,-,CASSYQGPSQQYF,TGTGCCAGCAGTTACCAGGGACCCTCCCAGCAGTACTTC
-,TRBJ2-1,TRBV6-5,TRBD2,CASSRQTSGGSNEQFF,TGTGCCAGCAGCAGACAAACTAGCGGGGGTTCCAATGAGCAGTTCTTC